Listed here are 2 T cell receptor beta chains from one sample, sequenced in a study of T-cell memory formation after mild COVID-19. TCRdb fed the 5' RACE reads into MiXCR, producing one record per CDR3 protein. Counted here are roughly 150,000 distinct CDR3 sequences, roughly 15% occurring once; the ten biggest clones make up roughly 14%. The sequenced sample consisted of PBMCs or a T cell subset sorted from them (not recorded which). The receptor set was obtained from an adult woman who had mild COVID-19 (a few samples of this study predate the infection). Cell type and time point are not known.

There are many counts of this clonotype. The chain carries TRBV7-9 and TRBJ2-3; D perhaps matches TRBD2 (5 bases). V was cut by 4 bases and J by 0 bases, with 14 bases left in between. Per germline, CDR1 SEHNR and CDR2 FQNEAQ (reference sequence). This CDR3 comprises 16 residues. CDR3 nucleotides: TGTGCCAGCAGCTCCCTTAGCGAGACTAGCACAGATACGCAGTATTTT. It translates to CASSSLSETSTDTQYF. Complete variable domain (other parts from reference TRBV7-9 and TRBJ2-3): DTGVSQNPRHKITKRGQNVTFRCDPISEHNRLYWYRQTLGQGPEFLTYFQNEAQLEKSRLLSDRFSAERPKGSFSTLEIQRTEQGDSAMYLCASSSLSETSTDTQYFGPGTRLTVL.

This clonotype has a handful of counts. The gene calls are TRBV12-3 or TRBV12-4 and TRBJ2-7, with D unresolved. V was clipped by 1 base and J by 6 bases, with 7 bases between them. The CDR3 spans 12 residues. DNA for the CDR3: TGTGCCAGCAGTTTAGGGGGTCGCGAGCAGTACTTC. This sequence encodes CASSLGGREQYF.